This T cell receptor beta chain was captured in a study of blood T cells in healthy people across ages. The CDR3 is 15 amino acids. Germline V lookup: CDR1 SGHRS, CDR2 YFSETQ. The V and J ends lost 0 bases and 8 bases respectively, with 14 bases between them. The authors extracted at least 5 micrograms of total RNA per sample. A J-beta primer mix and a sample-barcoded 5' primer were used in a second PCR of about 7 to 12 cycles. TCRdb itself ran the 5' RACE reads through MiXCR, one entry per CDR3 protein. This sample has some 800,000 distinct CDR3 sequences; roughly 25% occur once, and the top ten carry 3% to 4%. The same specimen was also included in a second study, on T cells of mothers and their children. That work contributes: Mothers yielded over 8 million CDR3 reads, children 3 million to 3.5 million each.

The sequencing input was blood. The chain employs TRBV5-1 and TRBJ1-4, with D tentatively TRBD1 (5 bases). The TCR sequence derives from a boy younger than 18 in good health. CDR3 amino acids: CASSLGGTLGEKLFF. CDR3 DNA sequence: TGCGCCAGCAGCTTGGGGGGGACCCTGGGAGAAAAACTGTTTTTT.